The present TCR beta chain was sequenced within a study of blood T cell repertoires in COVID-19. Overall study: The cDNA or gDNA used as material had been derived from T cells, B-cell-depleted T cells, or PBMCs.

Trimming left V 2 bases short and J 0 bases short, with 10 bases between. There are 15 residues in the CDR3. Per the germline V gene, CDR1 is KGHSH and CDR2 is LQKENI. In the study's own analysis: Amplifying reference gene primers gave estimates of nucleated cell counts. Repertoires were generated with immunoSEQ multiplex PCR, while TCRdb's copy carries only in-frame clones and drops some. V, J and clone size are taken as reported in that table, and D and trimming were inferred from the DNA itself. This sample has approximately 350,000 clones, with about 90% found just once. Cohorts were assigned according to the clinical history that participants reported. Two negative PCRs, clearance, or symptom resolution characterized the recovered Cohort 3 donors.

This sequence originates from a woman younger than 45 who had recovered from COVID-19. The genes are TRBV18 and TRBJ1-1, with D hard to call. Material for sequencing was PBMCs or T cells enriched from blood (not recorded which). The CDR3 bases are TGTGCCAGCTCACCAGGCGCAGGCATGAACACTGAAGCTTTCTTT. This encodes CASSPGAGMNTEAFF.